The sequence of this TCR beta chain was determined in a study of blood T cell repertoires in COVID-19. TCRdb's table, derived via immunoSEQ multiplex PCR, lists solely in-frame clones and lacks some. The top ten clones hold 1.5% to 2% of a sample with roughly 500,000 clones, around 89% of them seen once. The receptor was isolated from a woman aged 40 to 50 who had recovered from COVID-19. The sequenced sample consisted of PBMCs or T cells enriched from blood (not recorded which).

The CDR3 DNA is TGTGCCAGCGGGGGACAGTGGAGTCAAGAGACCCAGTACTTC. It codes for CASGGQWSQETQYF. V usage is TRBV2 and J usage is TRBJ2-5, with 7 bases identical to TRBD1. With 8 bases clipped from V and 2 bases from J, the junction kept 8 bases outside the gene matches. The CDR3 runs 14 residues. Germline CDR1 is SNHLY and CDR2 is FYNNEI.